Below, 8 T cell receptor beta chains from the same sample are listed, as sequenced in a study of T cells in Graves' hyperthyroidism and ophthalmopathy. It was RNA transcripts that yielded the amplified TCR beta CDR3 regions. HTBI primers were employed in a first-round RT-PCR of the TCR CDR3. TCRdb called the multiplex PCR reads again in MiXCR, with one record for every CDR3 protein. The table lists hundreds of thousands of distinct CDR3 sequences, about 14% of them singletons. The sequencing input was blood. Every receptor here comes from a woman in her thirties or forties with Graves' hyperthyroidism.

The sample holds many counts of this clonotype. The chain combines TRBV2 with TRBJ2-5; D is uncertain. V was shortened by 3 bases and J by 4 bases, with 6 bases between the two germline ends. This CDR3 comprises 12 residues. In germline, CDR1 is SNHLY, CDR2 FYNNEI. The CDR3 bases are TGTGCCAGCAGTGAGGTCCTAGAGACCCAGTACTTC. Translation gives CASSEVLETQYF.

This clonotype was detected ten times or more. V is TRBV20-1 and J is TRBJ1-1; D is ambiguous. CDR1 is DFQATT, CDR2 SNEGSKA, per germline (reference sequence). Trimming pared 0 bases from V and 10 bases from J, leaving 12 bases between. CDR3 length: 12 residues. The CDR3 protein is CSARDQVMRAFF. The DNA for the CDR3 is TGCAGTGCTAGAGATCAGGTGATGAGAGCTTTCTTT.

This clonotype was observed at least ten times. The V call is TRBV28, the J call TRBJ1-5; 8 bases match TRBD1. CDR1 is MDHEN and CDR2 is SYDVKM in the germline V gene. Germline trimming cut 6 bases from V and 0 bases from J; bases unmatched to any gene: 7. The CDR3 totals 16 residues. The CDR3 region has the DNA TGTGCCAGCAGGTACGGACAGGGATATAGCAATCAGCCCCAGCATTTT. Translation: CASRYGQGYSNQPQHF.

With regard to this clonotype: A much larger clonotype is one base distant, so this may be a read error. The CDR3 is CTSSLTGNSGNTIYF. As DNA, the CDR3 is TGTACCAGCAGCTTAACAGGGAACTCTGGAAACACCATATATTTT. The chain carries TRBV7-2 and TRBJ1-3; D possibly corresponds to TRBD1 (6 bases). The CDR3 has 15 residues. CDR1 is SGHTA, CDR2 FQGNSA, per germline. With 2 bases removed from V and 0 bases from J, the gap between germline ends came to 8 bases.

At least ten counts were recorded for this clonotype. The rearrangement joins TRBV7-2 to TRBJ1-2, with 7 bases lining up with TRBD1. Trimming at V came to 2 bases and at J to 7 bases, leaving 7 bases not matched to a gene. Per germline, CDR1 SGHTA and CDR2 FQGNSA. The CDR3 runs to 14 residues. CDR3 protein: CASSLLQGVGGYTF. CDR3 in DNA: TGTGCCAGCAGCTTACTTCAGGGGGTGGGTGGCTACACCTTC.

This clonotype was counted many times. The V call is TRBV12-3 or TRBV12-4, the J call TRBJ1-2; D gene ambiguous. The CDR3 length is 11 residues. Trimming took 6 bases from V and 4 from J, leaving 6 bases between them. As DNA, the CDR3 is TGTGCCAGCAGCACCAGCTATGGCTACACCTTC. Protein product: CASSTSYGYTF.

This clonotype was seen many times. The gene calls are TRBV7-2 and TRBJ1-6; TRBD1 agrees at 7 bases. V shed 3 bases and J 9 bases; nucleotides not matched to a gene: 5. CDR3 length equals 14 residues. CDR1 is SGHTA, CDR2 FQGNSA, per germline. The CDR3 region has the DNA TGTGCCAGCAGCTTCGACAGGGTTGGTTCACCCCTCCACTTT. Protein: CASSFDRVGSPLHF.

The V call is TRBV20-1, the J call TRBJ2-7; D uncertain. This CDR3 region has 12 residues. Trimming took off 4 bases at V and 6 bases at J, with 13 bases between the two ends. The germline CDR1 and CDR2 sequences are DFQATT and SNEGSKA (reference sequence). The CDR3 nucleotides are TGCAGTGCTAAGGGTTTTTCGGGCGAGCAGTACTTC. Amino acid sequence: CSAKGFSGEQYF.